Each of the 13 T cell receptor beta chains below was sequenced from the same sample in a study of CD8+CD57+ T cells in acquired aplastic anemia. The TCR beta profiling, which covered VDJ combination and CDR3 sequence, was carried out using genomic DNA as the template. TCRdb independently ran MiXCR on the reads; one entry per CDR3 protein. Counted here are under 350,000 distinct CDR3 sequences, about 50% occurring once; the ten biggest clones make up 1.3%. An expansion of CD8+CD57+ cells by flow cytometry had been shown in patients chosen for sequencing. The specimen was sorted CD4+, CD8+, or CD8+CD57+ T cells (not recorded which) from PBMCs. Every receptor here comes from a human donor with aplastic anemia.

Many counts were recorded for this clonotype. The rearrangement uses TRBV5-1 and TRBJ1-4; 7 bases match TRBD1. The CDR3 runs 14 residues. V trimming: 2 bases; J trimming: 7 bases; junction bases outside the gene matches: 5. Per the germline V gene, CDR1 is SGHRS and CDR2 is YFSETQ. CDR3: CASSFTGDGEKLFF. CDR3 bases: TGCGCCAGCAGCTTTACAGGGGACGGTGAAAAACTGTTTTTT.

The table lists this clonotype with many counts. Here the CDR3 reads CASSNGWETQYF. CDR3 coding DNA: TGTGCCAGCAGTAATGGCTGGGAGACCCAGTACTTC. The chain links TRBV6-1 to TRBJ2-5; D call uncertain. This CDR3 is built from 12 residues. The V gene lost 5 bases and the J gene lost 5 bases, with 9 bases spanning the gap. Germline-derived CDR1 and CDR2 are MNHNS and SASEGT.

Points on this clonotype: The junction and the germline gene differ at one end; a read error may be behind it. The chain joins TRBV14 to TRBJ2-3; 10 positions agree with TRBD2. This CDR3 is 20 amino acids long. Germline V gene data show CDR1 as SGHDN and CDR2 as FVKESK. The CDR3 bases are TGTGCCAGCAGCCTCACGACTAGCGGGCACTATATCTCTAGCACAGAGACGCAGTATTTC. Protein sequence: CASSLTTSGHYISSTETQYF. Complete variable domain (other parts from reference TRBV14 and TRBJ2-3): EAGVTQFPSHSVIEKGQTVTLRCDPISGHDNLYWYRRVMGKEIKFLLHFVKESKQDESGMPNNRFLAERTGGTYSTLKVQPAELEDSGVYFCASSLTTSGHYISSTETQYFGPGTRLTVL.

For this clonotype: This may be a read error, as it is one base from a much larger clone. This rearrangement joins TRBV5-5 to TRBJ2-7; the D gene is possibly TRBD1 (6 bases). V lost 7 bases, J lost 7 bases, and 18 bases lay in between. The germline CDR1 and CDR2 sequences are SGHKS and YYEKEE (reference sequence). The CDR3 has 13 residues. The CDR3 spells CASSPQGVNEQYF. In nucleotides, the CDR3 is TGTGCCAGCTCACCACAGGGAGTCAATGAGCAGTACTTC.

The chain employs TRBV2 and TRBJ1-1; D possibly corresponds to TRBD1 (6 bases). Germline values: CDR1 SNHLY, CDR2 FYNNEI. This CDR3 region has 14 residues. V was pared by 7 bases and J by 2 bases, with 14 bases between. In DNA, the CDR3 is TGTGCCAGCATAAGGGTCAGGGGTAACACTGAAGCTTTCTTT. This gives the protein CASIRVRGNTEAFF.

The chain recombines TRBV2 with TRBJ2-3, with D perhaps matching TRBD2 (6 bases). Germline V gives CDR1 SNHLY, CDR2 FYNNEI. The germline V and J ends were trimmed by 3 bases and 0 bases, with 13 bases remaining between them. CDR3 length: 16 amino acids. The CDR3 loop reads CASSEGSGTSTDTQYF. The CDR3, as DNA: TGTGCCAGCAGTGAGGGTAGCGGCACTAGCACAGATACGCAGTATTTT.

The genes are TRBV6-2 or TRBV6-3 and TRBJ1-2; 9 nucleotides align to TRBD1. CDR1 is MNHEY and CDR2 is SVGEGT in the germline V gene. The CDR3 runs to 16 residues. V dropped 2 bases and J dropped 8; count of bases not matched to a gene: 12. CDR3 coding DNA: TGTGCCAGCAGTTACGGTGCCCCCTGGACAGGGGACGGCTACACCTTC. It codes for CASSYGAPWTGDGYTF.

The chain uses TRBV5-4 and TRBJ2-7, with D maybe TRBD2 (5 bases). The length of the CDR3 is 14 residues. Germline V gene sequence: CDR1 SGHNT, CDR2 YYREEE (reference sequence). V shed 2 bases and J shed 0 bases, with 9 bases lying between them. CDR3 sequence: CASSLTRPSYEQYF. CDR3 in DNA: TGTGCCAGCAGCTTAACTAGGCCCTCCTACGAGCAGTACTTC. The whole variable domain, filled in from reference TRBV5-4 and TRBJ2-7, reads ETGVTQSPTHLIKTRGQQVTLRCSSQSGHNTVSWYQQALGQGPQFIFQYYREEENGRGNFPPRFSGLQFPNYSSELNVNALELDDSALYLCASSLTRPSYEQYFGPGTRLTVT.

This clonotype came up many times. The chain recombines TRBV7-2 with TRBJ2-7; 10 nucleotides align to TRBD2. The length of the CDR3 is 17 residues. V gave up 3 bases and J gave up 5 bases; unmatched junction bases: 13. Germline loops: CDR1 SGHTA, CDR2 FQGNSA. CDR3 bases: TGTGCCAGCAGCTTTCGAATCGGGCTAGCGGGAGTGAACGAGCAGTACTTC. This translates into CASSFRIGLAGVNEQYF. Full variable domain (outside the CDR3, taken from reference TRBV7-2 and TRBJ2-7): GAGVSQSPSNKVTEKGKDVELRCDPISGHTALYWYRQSLGQGLEFLIYFQGNSAPDKSGLPSDRFSAERTGGSVSTLTIQRTQQEDSAVYLCASSFRIGLAGVNEQYFGPGTRLTVT.

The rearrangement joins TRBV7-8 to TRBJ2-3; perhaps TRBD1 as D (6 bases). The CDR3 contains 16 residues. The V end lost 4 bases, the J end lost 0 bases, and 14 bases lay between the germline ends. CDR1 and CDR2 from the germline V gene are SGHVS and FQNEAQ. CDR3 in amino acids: CASSSRGGSSTDTQYF. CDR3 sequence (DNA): TGTGCCAGCAGCTCCCGAGGGGGAAGTAGCACAGATACGCAGTATTTT.

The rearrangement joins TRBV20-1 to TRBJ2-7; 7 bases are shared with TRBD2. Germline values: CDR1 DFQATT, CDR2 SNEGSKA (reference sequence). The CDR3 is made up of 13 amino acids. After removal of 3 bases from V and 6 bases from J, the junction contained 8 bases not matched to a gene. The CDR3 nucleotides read TGCAGTGCTAGGCAAGGGGCGGGGGTCGAGCAGTACTTC. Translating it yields CSARQGAGVEQYF.

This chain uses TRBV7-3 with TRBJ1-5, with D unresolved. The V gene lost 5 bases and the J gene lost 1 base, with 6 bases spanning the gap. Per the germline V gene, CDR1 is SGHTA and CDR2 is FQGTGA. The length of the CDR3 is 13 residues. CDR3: CASSRVSNQPQHF. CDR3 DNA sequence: TGTGCCAGCAGCAGGGTAAGCAATCAGCCCCAGCATTTT.

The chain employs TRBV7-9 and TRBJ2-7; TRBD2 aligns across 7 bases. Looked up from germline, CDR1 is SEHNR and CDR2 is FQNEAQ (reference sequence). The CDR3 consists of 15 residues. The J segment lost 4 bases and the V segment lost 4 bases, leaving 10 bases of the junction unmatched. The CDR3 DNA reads TGTGCCAGCAGCTCAGTAGGACTAGAGGGTTACGAGCAGTACTTC. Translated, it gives CASSSVGLEGYEQYF.